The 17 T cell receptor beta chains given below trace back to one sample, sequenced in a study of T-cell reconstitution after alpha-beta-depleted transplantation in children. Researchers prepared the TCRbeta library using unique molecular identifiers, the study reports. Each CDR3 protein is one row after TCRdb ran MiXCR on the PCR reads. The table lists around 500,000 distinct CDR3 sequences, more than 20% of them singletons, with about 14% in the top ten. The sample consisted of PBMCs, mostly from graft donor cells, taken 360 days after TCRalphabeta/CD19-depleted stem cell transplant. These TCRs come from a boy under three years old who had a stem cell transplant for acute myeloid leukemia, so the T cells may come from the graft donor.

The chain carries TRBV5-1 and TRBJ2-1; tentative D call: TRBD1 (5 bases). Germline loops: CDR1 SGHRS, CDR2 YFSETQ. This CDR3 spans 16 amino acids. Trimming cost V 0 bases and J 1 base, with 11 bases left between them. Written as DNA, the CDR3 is TGCGCCAGCAGCTTGGAGACAGAAGTTTCCTACAATGAGCAGTTCTTC. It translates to CASSLETEVSYNEQFF. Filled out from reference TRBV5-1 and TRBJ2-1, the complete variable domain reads KAGVTQTPRYLIKTRGQQVTLSCSPISGHRSVSWYQQTPGQGLQFLFEYFSETQRNKGNFPGRFSGRQFSNSRSEMNVSTLELGDSALYLCASSLETEVSYNEQFFGPGTRLTVL.

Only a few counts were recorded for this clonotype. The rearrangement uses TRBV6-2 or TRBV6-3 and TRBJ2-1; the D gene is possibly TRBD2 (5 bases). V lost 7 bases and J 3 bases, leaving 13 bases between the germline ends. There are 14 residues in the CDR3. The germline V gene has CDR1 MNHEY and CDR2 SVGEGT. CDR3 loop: CASKSEGYYNEQFF. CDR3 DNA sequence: TGTGCCAGCAAGTCAGAGGGTTACTACAATGAGCAGTTCTTC.

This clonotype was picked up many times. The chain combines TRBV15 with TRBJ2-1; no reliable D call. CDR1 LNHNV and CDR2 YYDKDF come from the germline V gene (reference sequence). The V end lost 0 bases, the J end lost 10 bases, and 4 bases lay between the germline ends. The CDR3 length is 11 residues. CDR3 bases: TGTGCCACCAGCAGAGATTTGGAGCAGTTCTTC. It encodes CATSRDLEQFF.

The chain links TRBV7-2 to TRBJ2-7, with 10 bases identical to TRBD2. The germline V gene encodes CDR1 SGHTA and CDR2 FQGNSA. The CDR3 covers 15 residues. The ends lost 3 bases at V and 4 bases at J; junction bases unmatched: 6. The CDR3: CASSFLLAGSYEQYF. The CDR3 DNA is TGTGCCAGCAGCTTCCTACTAGCGGGGTCATACGAGCAGTACTTC. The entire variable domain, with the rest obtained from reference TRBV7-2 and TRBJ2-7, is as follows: GAGVSQSPSNKVTEKGKDVELRCDPISGHTALYWYRQSLGQGLEFLIYFQGNSAPDKSGLPSDRFSAERTGGSVSTLTIQRTQQEDSAVYLCASSFLLAGSYEQYFGPGTRLTVT.

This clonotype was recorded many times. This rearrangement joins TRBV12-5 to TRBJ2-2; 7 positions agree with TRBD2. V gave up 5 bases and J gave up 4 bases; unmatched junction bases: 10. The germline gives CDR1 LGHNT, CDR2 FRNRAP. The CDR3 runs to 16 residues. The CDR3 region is CASGRWTRASTGELFF. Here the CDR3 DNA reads TGTGCTAGTGGTCGTTGGACTAGAGCGAGCACCGGGGAGCTGTTTTTT. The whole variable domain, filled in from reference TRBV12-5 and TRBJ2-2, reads DARVTQTPRHKVTEMGQEVTMRCQPILGHNTVFWYRQTMMQGLELLAYFRNRAPLDDSGMPKDRFSAEMPDATLATLKIQPSEPRDSAVYFCASGRWTRASTGELFFGEGSRLTVL.

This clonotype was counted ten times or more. The DNA for the CDR3 is TGTGCCAGCAGTTTCTATGGTGAGCAGTTCTTC. Its translation: CASSFYGEQFF. The chain has TRBV12-3 or TRBV12-4 and TRBJ2-1, with unresolved D. This CDR3 has 11 residues. Between the trimmed V and J ends, which lost 3 bases and 9 bases, there was a span of 6 bases.

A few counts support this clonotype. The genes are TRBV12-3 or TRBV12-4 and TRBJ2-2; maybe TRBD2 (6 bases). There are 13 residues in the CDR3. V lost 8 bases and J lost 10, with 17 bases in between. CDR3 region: CASGRRWGEELFF. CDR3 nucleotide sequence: TGTGCCAGCGGCCGGAGGTGGGGGGAGGAGCTGTTTTTT.

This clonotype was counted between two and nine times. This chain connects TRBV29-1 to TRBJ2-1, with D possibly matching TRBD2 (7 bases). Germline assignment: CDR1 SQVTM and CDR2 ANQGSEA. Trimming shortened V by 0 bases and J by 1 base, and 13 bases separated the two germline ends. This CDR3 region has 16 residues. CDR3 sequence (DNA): TGCAGCGTTGAAGAACCCCGGGGGGCTTCCTACAATGAGCAGTTCTTC. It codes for CSVEEPRGASYNEQFF.

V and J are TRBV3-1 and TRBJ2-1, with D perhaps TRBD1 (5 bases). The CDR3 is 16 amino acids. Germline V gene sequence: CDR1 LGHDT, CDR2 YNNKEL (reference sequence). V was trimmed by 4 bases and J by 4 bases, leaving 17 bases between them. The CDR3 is CASSPRMRDSYNEQFF. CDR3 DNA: TGTGCCAGCAGCCCCCGTATGCGAGACAGTTACAATGAGCAGTTCTTC.

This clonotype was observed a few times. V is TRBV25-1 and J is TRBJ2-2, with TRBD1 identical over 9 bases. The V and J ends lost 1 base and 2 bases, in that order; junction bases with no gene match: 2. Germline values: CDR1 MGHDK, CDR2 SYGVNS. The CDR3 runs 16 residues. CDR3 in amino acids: CASSEWGQGNTGELFF. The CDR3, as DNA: TGTGCCAGCAGTGAATGGGGACAGGGTAACACCGGGGAGCTGTTTTTT.

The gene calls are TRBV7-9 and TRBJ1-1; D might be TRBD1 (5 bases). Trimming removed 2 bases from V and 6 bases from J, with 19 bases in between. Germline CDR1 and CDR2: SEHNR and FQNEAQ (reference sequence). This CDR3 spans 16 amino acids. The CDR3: CASSLRQWGDVAEAFF. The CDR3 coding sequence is TGTGCCAGCAGCTTAAGACAGTGGGGGGACGTCGCTGAAGCTTTCTTT.

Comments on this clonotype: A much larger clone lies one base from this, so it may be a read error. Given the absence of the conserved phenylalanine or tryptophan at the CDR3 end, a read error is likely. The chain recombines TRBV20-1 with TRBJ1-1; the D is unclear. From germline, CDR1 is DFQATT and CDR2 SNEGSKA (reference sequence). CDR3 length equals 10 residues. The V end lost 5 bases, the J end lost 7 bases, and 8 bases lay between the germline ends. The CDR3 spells CSAELFEAFC. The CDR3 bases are TGCAGTGCTGAATTGTTTGAAGCTTTCTGT.

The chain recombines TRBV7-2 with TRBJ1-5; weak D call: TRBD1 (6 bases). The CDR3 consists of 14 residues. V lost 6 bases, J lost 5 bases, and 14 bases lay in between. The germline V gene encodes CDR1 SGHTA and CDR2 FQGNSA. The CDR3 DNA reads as TGTGCCAGCAGACGTACAGGGTCAGATCAGCCCCAGCATTTT. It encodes CASRRTGSDQPQHF.

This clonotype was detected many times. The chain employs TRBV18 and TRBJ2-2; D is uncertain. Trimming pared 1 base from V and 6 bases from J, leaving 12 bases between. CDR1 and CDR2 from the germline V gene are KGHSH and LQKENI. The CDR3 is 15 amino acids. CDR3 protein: CASSPRGGEAGELFF. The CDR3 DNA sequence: TGTGCCAGCTCACCACGAGGCGGCGAGGCCGGGGAGCTGTTTTTT.

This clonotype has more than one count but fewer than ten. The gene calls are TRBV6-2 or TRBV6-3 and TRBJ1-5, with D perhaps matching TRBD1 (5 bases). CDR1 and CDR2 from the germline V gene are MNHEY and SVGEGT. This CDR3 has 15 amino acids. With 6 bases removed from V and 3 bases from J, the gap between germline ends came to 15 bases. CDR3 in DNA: TGTGCCAGCAGGGATCCTGGGGGATACAATCAGCCCCAGCATTTT. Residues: CASRDPGGYNQPQHF.

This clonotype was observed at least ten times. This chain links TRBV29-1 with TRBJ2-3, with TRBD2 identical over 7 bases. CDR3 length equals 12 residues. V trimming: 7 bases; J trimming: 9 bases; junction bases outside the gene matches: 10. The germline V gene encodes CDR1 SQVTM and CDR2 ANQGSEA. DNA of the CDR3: TGCAGCGCAGAGCGGGGCAGGCGGACGCAGTATTTT. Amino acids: CSAERGRRTQYF.

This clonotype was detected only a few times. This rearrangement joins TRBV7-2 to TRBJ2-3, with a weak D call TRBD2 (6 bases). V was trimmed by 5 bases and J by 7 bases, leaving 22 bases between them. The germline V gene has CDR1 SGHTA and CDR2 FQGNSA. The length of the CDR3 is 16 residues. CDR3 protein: CASSPTGGGPRNTQYF. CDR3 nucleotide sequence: TGTGCCAGCAGCCCGACGGGTGGAGGGCCCCGGAATACGCAGTATTTT.